Below, 30 T cell receptor beta chains from the same sample are listed, as sequenced in a study of graft-versus-host responses after intestinal transplantation. Repertoires were generated with immunoSEQ multiplex PCR, while TCRdb's copy carries only in-frame clones and drops some. This table holds tens of thousands of clones, 70% to 90% found once. This sample comprised PBMCs, obtained 26 days after transplant. These receptors originate from a human patient who received an intestinal transplant, so some T cells may come from the graft donor.

This clone turned up a few times. V gene TRBV19 combines with J gene TRBJ2-1, with TRBD2 matching 9 bases. This CDR3 comprises 15 residues. The germline V gene encodes CDR1 LNHDA and CDR2 SQIVND (reference sequence). Losses at the gene ends were 2 bases for V and 5 bases for J; bases not matched to a gene: 4. The CDR3 DNA reads TGTGCCAGTAGTATAACTAGCGGGCCCCACAATGAGCAGTTCTTC. Translating gives CASSITSGPHNEQFF.

This sequence joins TRBV27 and TRBJ2-1; D perhaps matches TRBD2 (5 bases). The CDR3 spans 15 residues. V lost 5 bases, J lost 0 bases, and 11 bases lay in between. Germline V gene lookup returns CDR1 MNHEY and CDR2 SMNVEV (reference sequence). CDR3 in DNA: TGTGCCAGCAGTCTCGGGGTAAGCTCCTACAATGAGCAGTTCTTC. This translates into CASSLGVSSYNEQFF.

This clone was recorded a few times. The chain carries TRBV10-3 and TRBJ2-7; D is uncertain. Germline CDR1 reads ENHRY; CDR2 reads SYGVKD. The CDR3 runs to 15 residues. V shed 2 bases and J shed 0 bases, with 11 bases lying between them. CDR3 protein: CAISEAPQNSYEQYF. In nucleotides, the CDR3 is TGTGCCATCAGTGAGGCACCTCAGAACTCCTACGAGCAGTACTTC.

The CDR3 loop is CASSPLGYEQYF. CDR3 sequence (DNA): TGTGCCAGCAGTCCCCTCGGCTACGAGCAGTACTTC. This chain uses TRBV6-1 with TRBJ2-7; D remains ambiguous. The germline gives CDR1 MNHNS, CDR2 SASEGT. The CDR3 spans 12 residues. V was shortened by 5 bases and J by 3 bases, with 8 bases between the two germline ends.

This chain connects TRBV5-1 to TRBJ1-4; 7 bases are a match to TRBD1. The germline gives CDR1 SGHRS, CDR2 YFSETQ. Germline trimming cut 0 bases from V and 11 bases from J; bases unmatched to any gene: 10. The CDR3 contains 15 residues. CDR3 sequence reads: CASSLVGTVDGKLFF. The DNA for the CDR3 is TGCGCCAGCAGCTTGGTCGGGACAGTCGACGGGAAACTGTTTTTT.

The J gene is TRBJ2-7, the V gene TRBV5-5, with D maybe TRBD2 (6 bases). The CDR3 runs 13 residues. Germline V gives CDR1 SGHKS, CDR2 YYEKEE (reference sequence). Trimming removed 2 bases at V and 6 bases at J, with 12 bases between. CDR3 protein: CASSLQRVGEQYF. DNA for the CDR3: TGTGCCAGCAGCTTACAGCGGGTGGGCGAGCAGTACTTC.

CDR3: CASSEFPQTGINEKLFF. CDR3 DNA: TGTGCCAGCAGTGAATTCCCCCAAACAGGGATTAATGAAAAACTGTTTTTT. This chain connects TRBV25-1 to TRBJ1-4, with D possibly being TRBD1 (6 bases). Trimming removed 1 base at V and 4 bases at J, with 16 bases between. This CDR3 is 17 amino acids long. In germline, CDR1 is MGHDK, CDR2 SYGVNS.

The chain employs TRBV7-9 and TRBJ1-5; the D gene is possibly TRBD1 (5 bases). V was shortened by 0 bases and J by 0 bases, with 9 bases between the two germline ends. Germline values: CDR1 SEHNR, CDR2 FQNEAQ (reference sequence). The CDR3 contains 16 residues. For the CDR3, the DNA is TGTGCCAGCAGCTTAGCGGGGCAGTATAGCAATCAGCCCCAGCATTTT. It specifies CASSLAGQYSNQPQHF. Filled out from reference TRBV7-9 and TRBJ1-5, the complete variable domain reads DTGVSQNPRHKITKRGQNVTFRCDPISEHNRLYWYRQTLGQGPEFLTYFQNEAQLEKSRLLSDRFSAERPKGSFSTLEIQRTEQGDSAMYLCASSLAGQYSNQPQHFGDGTRLSIL.

The CDR3 here is CASSQGVPGLGGEQYF. The CDR3 nucleotides are TGCGCCAGCAGCCAGGGCGTTCCGGGACTAGGTGGCGAGCAGTACTTC. This sequence joins TRBV4-1 and TRBJ2-7; 8 nucleotides line up with TRBD2. The CDR3 runs 16 residues. Germline V lookup: CDR1 MGHRA, CDR2 YSYEKL. J was trimmed by 6 bases and V by 3 bases; bases with no gene match: 13.

The chain has TRBV6-5 and TRBJ2-1, with 9 nucleotides matching TRBD2. Germline V lookup: CDR1 MNHEY, CDR2 SVGAGI. V was clipped by 2 bases and J by 5 bases; unmatched bases: 4. CDR3 size: 15 residues. CDR3 DNA sequence: TGTGCCAGCAGTTACCAAGCGGGAGGCAACAATGAGCAGTTCTTC. Translation gives CASSYQAGGNNEQFF.

This clone was picked up one time. The V gene is TRBV5-4, the J gene TRBJ1-2; D is unresolved. Germline V lookup: CDR1 SGHNT, CDR2 YYREEE (reference sequence). CDR3 length: 13 residues. Deletions cut 5 bases from V and 2 bases from J, with 10 bases between. For the CDR3, the DNA is TGTGCCAGCAGAGAGGTTAGCAACTATGGCTACACCTTC. It encodes CASREVSNYGYTF.

The rearrangement links TRBV28 to TRBJ1-2; 11 bases fit TRBD1. CDR3 length equals 21 residues. Germline lookup yields CDR1 MDHEN and CDR2 SYDVKM. V was clipped by 4 bases and J by 3 bases; unmatched bases: 22. CDR3 bases: TGTGCCAGCAGTTGGGCCTTTCCCTCCCCCGGACAGGGGGCGGTGGACTATGGCTACACCTTC. Protein product: CASSWAFPSPGQGAVDYGYTF.

The V gene is TRBV5-4, the J gene TRBJ2-5; D is possibly TRBD2 (6 bases). CDR1 SGHNT and CDR2 YYREEE come from the germline V gene (reference sequence). CDR3 length: 11 amino acids. V was cut by 4 bases and J by 5 bases, with 6 bases left in between. The DNA for the CDR3 is TGTGCCAGCAGCGGGGGGGAGACCCAGTACTTC. Protein product: CASSGGETQYF.

The chain couples TRBV9 to TRBJ2-3; no definite D call. The CDR3 sequence is 18 residues long. Trimming took 4 bases from V and 0 from J, leaving 21 bases between them. The V gene's germline CDR1 is SGDLS and CDR2 YYNGEE. CDR3 loop: CASSLGVWSGESTDTQYF. The DNA of the CDR3 is TGTGCCAGCAGCCTAGGTGTGTGGTCTGGAGAGAGCACAGATACGCAGTATTTT.

This clone appeared once. This chain joins TRBV11-2 and TRBJ1-2; TRBD1 matches 8 bases. J gave up 0 bases and V 5 bases, and 8 bases lay outside the gene matches. This CDR3 has 16 residues. Germline-derived CDR1 and CDR2 are SGHAT and FQNNGV. The CDR3 DNA sequence: TGTGCCAGCAGCCCTACAGGGGGTTTATCTAACTATGGCTACACCTTC. It yields the protein CASSPTGGLSNYGYTF.

This clone has only a few counts. The V gene is TRBV5-6, the J gene TRBJ2-2; a possible D gene is TRBD1 (5 bases). Trimming removed 0 bases at V and 7 bases at J, with 13 bases between. This CDR3 comprises 15 residues. CDR1 and CDR2 (germline): SGHDT, YYEEEE. The CDR3, as DNA: TGTGCCAGCAGCTTGGGTTTAGGGGTCAGCGGGGAGCTGTTTTTT. Residues: CASSLGLGVSGELFF.

The chain has TRBV4-1 and TRBJ1-1; D possibly corresponds to TRBD1 (6 bases). Trimming took 0 bases from V and 1 from J, leaving 9 bases between them. CDR3 size: 15 residues. Germline lookup yields CDR1 MGHRA and CDR2 YSYEKL. DNA for the CDR3: TGCGCCAGCAGCCAAGAACACAGGGCGAACACTGAAGCTTTCTTT. It yields the protein CASSQEHRANTEAFF.

V usage is TRBV25-1 and J usage is TRBJ2-1; D call uncertain. In germline, CDR1 is MGHDK, CDR2 SYGVNS. The V and J ends lost 0 bases and 12 bases respectively, with 15 bases between them. CDR3 length equals 14 residues. The CDR3 loop is CASSEYKSRVAQFF. The DNA for the CDR3 is TGTGCCAGCAGTGAATACAAGTCTCGGGTGGCGCAGTTCTTC.

The J gene is TRBJ1-5, the V gene TRBV2; D ambiguous. Germline assignment: CDR1 SNHLY and CDR2 FYNNEI. The CDR3 extends over 16 amino acids. With 7 bases removed from V and 9 bases from J, the gap between germline ends came to 25 bases. The CDR3 spells CASMVSALGGVLPQHF. The CDR3 DNA sequence: TGTGCCAGCATGGTGTCCGCCCTTGGCGGAGTGTTGCCCCAGCATTTT. Drawing the rest from reference TRBV2 and TRBJ1-5, the complete variable domain is EPEVTQTPSHQVTQMGQEVILRCVPISNHLYFYWYRQILGQKVEFLVSFYNNEISEKSEIFDDQFSVERPDGSNFTLKIRSTKLEDSAMYFCASMVSALGGVLPQHFGDGTRLSIL.

This clone showed up just once. The chain joins TRBV15 to TRBJ1-5; D not resolved. V lost 2 bases to trimming and J lost 0 bases, with 8 bases between them. Germline CDR1 LNHNV, CDR2 YYDKDF (reference sequence). CDR3 length equals 15 residues. The chain's CDR3 is CATSRRTLSNQPQHF. In nucleotides, the CDR3 is TGTGCCACCAGCAGACGAACTCTTAGCAATCAGCCCCAGCATTTT.

The chain employs TRBV27 and TRBJ1-1; D is unresolved. Trimming took off 4 bases at V and 1 base at J, with 13 bases between the two ends. CDR1 is MNHEY and CDR2 is SMNVEV in the germline V gene (reference sequence). The length of the CDR3 is 15 residues. In nucleotides, the CDR3 is TGTGCCAGCAGTTCTCTCCCGAGGGAGAACACTGAAGCTTTCTTT. This encodes CASSSLPRENTEAFF.

V and J are TRBV18 and TRBJ2-1, with 8 bases lining up with TRBD1. CDR3 length equals 16 residues. Per the germline V gene, CDR1 is KGHSH and CDR2 is LQKENI. Losses at the gene ends were 6 bases for V and 2 bases for J; bases not matched to a gene: 9. The CDR3 reads CASSPDRDRPYNEQFF. CDR3 DNA: TGTGCCAGCTCCCCCGACCGGGACAGGCCCTACAATGAGCAGTTCTTC.

The chain couples TRBV30 to TRBJ2-7; 9 bases are shared with TRBD2. The V and J ends lost 0 bases and 3 bases, in that order; junction bases with no gene match: 6. The CDR3 spans 15 residues. CDR1 and CDR2 from the germline V gene are GTSNPN and SVGIG (reference sequence). The CDR3 nucleotides are TGTGCCTGGAGTGTATATCTAGCGGGAATCTACGAGCAGTACTTC. Protein product: CAWSVYLAGIYEQYF.

The chain is built from TRBV28 and TRBJ2-7; the match to TRBD2 covers 7 bases. Germline CDR1 reads MDHEN; CDR2 reads SYDVKM. The CDR3 spans 14 residues. With V trimmed by 2 bases and J by 3 bases, 4 bases remained unmatched. DNA of the CDR3: TGTGCCAGCAGTTTAGCGGGCGGGGGCTACGAGCAGTACGTC. This encodes CASSLAGGGYEQYV.

This clone was seen only once. The chain joins TRBV2 to TRBJ2-7; D is unresolved. The germline CDR1 and CDR2 sequences are SNHLY and FYNNEI. There are 11 residues in the CDR3. Trimming pared 6 bases from V and 3 bases from J, leaving 6 bases between. CDR3 DNA: TGTGCCAGCAGGGCAGACTACGAGCAGTACGTC. Amino acid sequence: CASRADYEQYV.

The chain carries TRBV9 and TRBJ2-3; 9 positions agree with TRBD2. The V segment lost 0 bases and the J segment 11 bases; nucleotides outside the gene matches: 4. This CDR3 comprises 13 residues. Looked up from germline, CDR1 is SGDLS and CDR2 is YYNGEE. The DNA of the CDR3 is TGTGCCAGCAGCGTAGGGACTAGCGACTGGCAGTATTTT. It encodes CASSVGTSDWQYF.

The chain combines TRBV6-1 with TRBJ2-7, with 8 bases lining up with TRBD1. Germline values: CDR1 MNHNS, CDR2 SASEGT. CDR3 size: 13 residues. The ends lost 5 bases at V and 9 bases at J; junction bases unmatched: 9. The CDR3 DNA reads as TGTGCCAGCAGTTTCGAAGGACAGGGACGGCAGTACGTC. Protein sequence: CASSFEGQGRQYV.

V gene TRBV9 combines with J gene TRBJ2-3, with D tentatively TRBD2 (6 bases). Germline V gene sequence: CDR1 SGDLS, CDR2 YYNGEE. Trimming took off 4 bases at V and 3 bases at J, with 15 bases between the two ends. The CDR3 is 15 residues long. CDR3 DNA: TGTGCCAGCAGCCCCCGGGCGGGGTGGACAGATACGCAGTATTTT. It yields the protein CASSPRAGWTDTQYF. The entire variable domain, with the rest obtained from reference TRBV9 and TRBJ2-3, is as follows: DSGVTQTPKHLITATGQRVTLRCSPRSGDLSVYWYQQSLDQGLQFLIQYYNGEERAKGNILERFSAQQFPDLHSELNLSSLELGDSALYFCASSPRAGWTDTQYFGPGTRLTVL.

This chain connects TRBV5-4 to TRBJ2-1; D is ambiguous. Per germline, CDR1 SGHNT and CDR2 YYREEE (reference sequence). There are 19 residues in the CDR3. V gave up 3 bases and J gave up 6 bases, with 28 bases separating them. The CDR3 DNA reads TGTGCCAGCAGCTCGATATATACCCCCGTAGAATATACCCCCAATGAGCAGTTCTTC. Its translation: CASSSIYTPVEYTPNEQFF. The full variable domain, rest sourced from reference TRBV5-4 and TRBJ2-1, is ETGVTQSPTHLIKTRGQQVTLRCSSQSGHNTVSWYQQALGQGPQFIFQYYREEENGRGNFPPRFSGLQFPNYSSELNVNALELDDSALYLCASSSIYTPVEYTPNEQFFGPGTRLTVL.

This chain connects TRBV7-3 to TRBJ2-3, with TRBD2 matching over 10 bases. Trimming took 7 bases from V and 4 from J; bases not matched to a gene: 5. The germline V gene has CDR1 SGHTA and CDR2 FQGTGA. CDR3 length equals 14 residues. This CDR3 is CASTLAGGADTQYF. The CDR3 coding sequence is TGTGCCAGCACTTTAGCGGGGGGTGCAGATACGCAGTATTTT.